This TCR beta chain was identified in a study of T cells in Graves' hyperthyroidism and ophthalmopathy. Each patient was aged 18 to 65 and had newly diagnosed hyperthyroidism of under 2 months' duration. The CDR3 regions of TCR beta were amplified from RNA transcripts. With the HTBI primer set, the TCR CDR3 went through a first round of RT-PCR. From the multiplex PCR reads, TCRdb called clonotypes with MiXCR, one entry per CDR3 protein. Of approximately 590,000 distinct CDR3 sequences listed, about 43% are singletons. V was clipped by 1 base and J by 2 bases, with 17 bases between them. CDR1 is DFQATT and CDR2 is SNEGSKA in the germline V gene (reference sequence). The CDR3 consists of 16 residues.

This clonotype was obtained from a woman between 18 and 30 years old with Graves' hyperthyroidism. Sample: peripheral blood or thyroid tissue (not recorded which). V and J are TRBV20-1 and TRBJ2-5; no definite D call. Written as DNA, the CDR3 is TGCAGTGCTAGAGGTTTGGCCGGCATCCGACAAGAGACCCAGTACTTC. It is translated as CSARGLAGIRQETQYF.